The table lists the clone carrying this TCR beta chain with a few counts. What it binds is not known. This sample was included in a study of CD8+CD57+ T cells in acquired aplastic anemia. Overall study: The average for DNA from sorted CD4+ and CD8+ cells was 3.2 ug. Findings and limits, study-wide: The study found no significant CD8+ Simpson's diversity difference between patients and controls.

Sequencing involved patients with CD8+CD57+ cell expansion previously shown by flow cytometry. There were no patients without severe acquired aplastic anemia. The blood sampling took place in patients who had so far received no therapy. Germline lookup yields CDR1 ENHRY and CDR2 SYGVKD. V dropped 0 bases and J dropped 2 bases, with 17 bases sitting between them. The CDR3 runs to 17 residues. TCR beta VDJ and CDR3 profiling used genomic DNA as template. TCRdb re-called the reads through MiXCR, storing one row per CDR3 protein. The sample has over 150,000 distinct CDR3 sequences, over 70% seen once. The chain carries TRBV10-3 and TRBJ2-7; a possible D gene is TRBD2 (5 bases). The sequenced sample was sorted CD4+, CD8+, or CD8+CD57+ T cells (not recorded which) from PBMCs. The sequence was obtained from a human donor with aplastic anemia. CDR3 region: CAISESTARAPTYEQYF. The CDR3 region has the DNA TGTGCCATCAGTGAGTCGACCGCGCGGGCCCCTACCTACGAGCAGTACTTC.